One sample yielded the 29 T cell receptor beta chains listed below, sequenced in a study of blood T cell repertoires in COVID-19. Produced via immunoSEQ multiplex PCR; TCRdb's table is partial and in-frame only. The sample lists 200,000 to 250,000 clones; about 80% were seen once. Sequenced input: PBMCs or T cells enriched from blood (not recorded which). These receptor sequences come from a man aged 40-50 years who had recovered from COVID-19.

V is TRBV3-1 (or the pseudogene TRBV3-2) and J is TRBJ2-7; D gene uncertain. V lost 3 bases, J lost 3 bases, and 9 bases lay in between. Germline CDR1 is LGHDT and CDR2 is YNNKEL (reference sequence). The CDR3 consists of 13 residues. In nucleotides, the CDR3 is TGTGCCAGCAGCCAGAGAGGTCTCTACGAGCAGTACTTC. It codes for CASSQRGLYEQYF.

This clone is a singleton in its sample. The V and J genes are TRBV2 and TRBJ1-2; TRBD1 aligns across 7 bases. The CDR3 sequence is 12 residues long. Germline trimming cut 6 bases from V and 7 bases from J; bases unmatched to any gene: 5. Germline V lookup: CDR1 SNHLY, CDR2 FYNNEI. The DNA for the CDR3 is TGTGCCAGCAGCAGAGACAGGGCTGGCTACACCTTC. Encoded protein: CASSRDRAGYTF.

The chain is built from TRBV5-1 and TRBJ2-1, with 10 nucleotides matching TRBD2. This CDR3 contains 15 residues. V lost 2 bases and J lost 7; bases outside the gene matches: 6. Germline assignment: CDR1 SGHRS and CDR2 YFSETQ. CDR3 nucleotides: TGCGCCAGCAGCTTCCTAGCGGGAGTTGGTAATGAGCAGTTCTTC. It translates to CASSFLAGVGNEQFF.

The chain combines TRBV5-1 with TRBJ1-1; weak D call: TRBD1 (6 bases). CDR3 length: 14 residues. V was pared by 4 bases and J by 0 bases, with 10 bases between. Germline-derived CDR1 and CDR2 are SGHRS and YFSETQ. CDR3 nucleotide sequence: TGCGCCAGCAGCACAGGGTCCTTGAACACTGAAGCTTTCTTT. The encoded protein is CASSTGSLNTEAFF.

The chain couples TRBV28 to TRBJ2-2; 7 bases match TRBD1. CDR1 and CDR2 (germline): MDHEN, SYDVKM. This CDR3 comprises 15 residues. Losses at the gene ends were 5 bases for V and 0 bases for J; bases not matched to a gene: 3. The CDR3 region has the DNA TGTGCCAGCAGTCCAGGGGGACCGAACACCGGGGAGCTGTTTTTT. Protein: CASSPGGPNTGELFF.

CDR3 protein: CASSLVGGRDLWEQYF. CDR3 bases: TGTGCCAGCAGCTTGGTCGGCGGCAGGGATCTGTGGGAGCAGTACTTC. The chain uses TRBV5-6 and TRBJ2-7, with D maybe TRBD1 (5 bases). Per the germline V gene, CDR1 is SGHDT and CDR2 is YYEEEE. The V end lost 0 bases, the J end lost 7 bases, and 20 bases lay between the germline ends. The length of the CDR3 is 16 residues.

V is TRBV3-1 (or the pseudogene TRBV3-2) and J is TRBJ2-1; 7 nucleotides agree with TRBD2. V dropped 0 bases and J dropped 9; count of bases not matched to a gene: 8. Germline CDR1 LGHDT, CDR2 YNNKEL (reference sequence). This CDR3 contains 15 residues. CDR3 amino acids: CASSQDGAGDGEQFF. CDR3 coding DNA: TGTGCCAGCAGCCAAGATGGGGCGGGAGATGGTGAGCAGTTCTTC.

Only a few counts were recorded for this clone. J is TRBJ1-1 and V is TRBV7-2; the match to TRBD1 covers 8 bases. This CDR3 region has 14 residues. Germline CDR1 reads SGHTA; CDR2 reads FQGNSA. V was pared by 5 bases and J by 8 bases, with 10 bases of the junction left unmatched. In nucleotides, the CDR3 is TGTGCCAGCAGCGGTCCGGGACAGGTGAGGGAAGCTTTCTTT. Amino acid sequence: CASSGPGQVREAFF.

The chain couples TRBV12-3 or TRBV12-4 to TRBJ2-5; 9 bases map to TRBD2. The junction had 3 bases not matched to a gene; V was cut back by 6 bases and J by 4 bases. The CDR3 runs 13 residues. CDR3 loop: CASRRSGGETQYF. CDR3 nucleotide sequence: TGTGCCAGCAGACGTAGCGGGGGAGAGACCCAGTACTTC.

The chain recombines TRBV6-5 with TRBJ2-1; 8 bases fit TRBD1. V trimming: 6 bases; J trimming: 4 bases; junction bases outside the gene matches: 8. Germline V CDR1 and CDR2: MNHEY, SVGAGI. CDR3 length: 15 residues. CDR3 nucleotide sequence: TGTGCCAGCAGCCGAAGCCGGGACAGGTACAATGAGCAGTTCTTC. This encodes CASSRSRDRYNEQFF.

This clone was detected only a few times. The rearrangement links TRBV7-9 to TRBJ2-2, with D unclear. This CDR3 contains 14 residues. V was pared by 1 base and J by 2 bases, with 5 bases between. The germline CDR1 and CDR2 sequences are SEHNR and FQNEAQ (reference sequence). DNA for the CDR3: TGTGCCAGCAGCTTAGGCAGTAACACCGGGGAGCTGTTTTTT. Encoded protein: CASSLGSNTGELFF.

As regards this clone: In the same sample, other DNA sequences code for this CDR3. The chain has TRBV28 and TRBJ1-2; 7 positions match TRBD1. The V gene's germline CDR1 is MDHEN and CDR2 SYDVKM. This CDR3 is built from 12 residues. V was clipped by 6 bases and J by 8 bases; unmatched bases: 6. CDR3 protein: CASSQGGKGYTF. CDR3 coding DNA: TGTGCCAGCAGCCAGGGGGGTAAGGGCTACACCTTC.

The CDR3 reads CATSDFKTRAEQFF. The CDR3, as DNA: TGTGCCACCAGTGATTTCAAAACTAGAGCGGAGCAGTTCTTC. The rearrangement joins TRBV24-1 to TRBJ2-1, with D perhaps matching TRBD2 (5 bases). Per germline, CDR1 KGHDR and CDR2 SFDVKD. CDR3 length equals 14 residues. The germline V and J ends were trimmed by 1 base and 10 bases, with 13 bases remaining between them.

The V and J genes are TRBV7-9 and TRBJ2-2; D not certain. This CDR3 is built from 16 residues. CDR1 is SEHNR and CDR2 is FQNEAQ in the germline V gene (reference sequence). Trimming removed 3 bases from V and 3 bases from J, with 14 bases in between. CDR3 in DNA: TGTGCCAGCAGCTTCCCGGGTGTTGTCGACACCGGGGAGCTGTTTTTT. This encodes CASSFPGVVDTGELFF.

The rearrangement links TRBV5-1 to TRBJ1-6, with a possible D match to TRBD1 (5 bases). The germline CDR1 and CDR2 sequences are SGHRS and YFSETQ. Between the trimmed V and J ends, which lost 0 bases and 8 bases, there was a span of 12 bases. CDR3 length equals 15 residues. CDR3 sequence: CASSLEVGPDSPLHF. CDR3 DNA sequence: TGCGCCAGCAGCTTGGAGGTGGGGCCTGATTCACCCCTCCACTTT.

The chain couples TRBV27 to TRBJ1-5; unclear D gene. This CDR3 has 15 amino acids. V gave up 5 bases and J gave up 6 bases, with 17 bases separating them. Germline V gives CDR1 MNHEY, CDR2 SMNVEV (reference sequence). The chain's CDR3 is CASSLSPGRGQPQHF. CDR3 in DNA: TGTGCCAGCAGTCTCAGTCCGGGGAGAGGTCAGCCCCAGCATTTT.

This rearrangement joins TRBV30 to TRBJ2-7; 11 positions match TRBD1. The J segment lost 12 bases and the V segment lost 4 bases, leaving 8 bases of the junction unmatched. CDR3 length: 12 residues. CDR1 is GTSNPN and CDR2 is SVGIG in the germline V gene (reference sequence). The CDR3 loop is CAWTGGTGGRYF. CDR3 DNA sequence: TGTGCCTGGACCGGCGGGACAGGGGGGCGGTACTTC.

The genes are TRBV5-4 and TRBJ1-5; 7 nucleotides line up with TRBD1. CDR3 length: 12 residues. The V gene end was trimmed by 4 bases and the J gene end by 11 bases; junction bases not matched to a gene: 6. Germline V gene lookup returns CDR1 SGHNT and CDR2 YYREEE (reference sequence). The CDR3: CASSIRGLAQHF. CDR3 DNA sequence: TGTGCCAGCAGCATCAGGGGGTTGGCCCAGCATTTT.

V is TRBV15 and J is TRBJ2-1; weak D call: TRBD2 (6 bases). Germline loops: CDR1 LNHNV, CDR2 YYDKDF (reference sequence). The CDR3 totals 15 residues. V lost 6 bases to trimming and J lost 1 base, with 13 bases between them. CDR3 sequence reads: CATSPAGGSYNEQFF. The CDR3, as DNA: TGTGCCACCAGTCCAGCGGGCGGTTCCTACAATGAGCAGTTCTTC.

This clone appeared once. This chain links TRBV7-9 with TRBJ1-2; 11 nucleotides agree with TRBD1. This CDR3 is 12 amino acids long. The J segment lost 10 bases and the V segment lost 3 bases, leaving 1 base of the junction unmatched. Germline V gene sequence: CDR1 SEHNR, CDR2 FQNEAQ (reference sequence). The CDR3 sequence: CASSLGQGDYTF. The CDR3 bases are TGTGCCAGCAGCTTGGGACAGGGGGACTACACCTTC.

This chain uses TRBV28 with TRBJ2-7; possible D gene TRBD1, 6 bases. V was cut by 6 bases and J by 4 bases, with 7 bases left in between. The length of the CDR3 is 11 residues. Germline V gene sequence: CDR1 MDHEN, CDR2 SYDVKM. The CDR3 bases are TGTGCCAGCAGAGGACAGTACGAGCAGTACTTC. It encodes CASRGQYEQYF. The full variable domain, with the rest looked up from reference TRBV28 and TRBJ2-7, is DVKVTQSSRYLVKRTGEKVFLECVQDMDHENMFWYRQDPGLGLRLIYFSYDVKMKEKGDIPEGYSVSREKKERFSLILESASTNQTSMYLCASRGQYEQYFGPGTRLTVT.

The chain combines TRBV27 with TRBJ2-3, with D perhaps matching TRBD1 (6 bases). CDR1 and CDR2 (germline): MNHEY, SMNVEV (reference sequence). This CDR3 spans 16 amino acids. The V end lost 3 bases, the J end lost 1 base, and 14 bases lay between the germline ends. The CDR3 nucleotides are TGTGCCAGCAGTTTCAGGATTGAGGGGGGCACAGATACGCAGTATTTT. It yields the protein CASSFRIEGGTDTQYF.

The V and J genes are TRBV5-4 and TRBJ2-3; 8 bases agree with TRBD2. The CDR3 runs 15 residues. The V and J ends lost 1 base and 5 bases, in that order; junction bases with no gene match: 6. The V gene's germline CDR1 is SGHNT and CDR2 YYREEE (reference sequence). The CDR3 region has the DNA TGTGCCAGCAGCTTGACTAGCGGAGGGGTAGATACGCAGTATTTT. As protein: CASSLTSGGVDTQYF.

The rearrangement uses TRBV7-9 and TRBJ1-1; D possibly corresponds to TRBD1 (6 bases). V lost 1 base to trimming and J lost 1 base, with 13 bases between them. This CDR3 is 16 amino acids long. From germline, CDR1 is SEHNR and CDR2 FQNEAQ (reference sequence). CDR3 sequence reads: CASSLGGQRGNTEAFF. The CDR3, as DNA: TGTGCCAGCAGCTTAGGGGGACAAAGAGGGAACACTGAAGCTTTCTTT.

The CDR3 DNA is TGTGCCAGCAGCTTGGGTGCGCAGGGGCCTTATGAAAAACTGTTTTTT. Protein sequence: CASSLGAQGPYEKLFF. This chain links TRBV5-5 with TRBJ1-4; the D gene is possibly TRBD1 (6 bases). The V and J ends lost 0 bases and 6 bases respectively, with 15 bases between them. This CDR3 is built from 16 residues. The germline CDR1 and CDR2 sequences are SGHKS and YYEKEE (reference sequence).

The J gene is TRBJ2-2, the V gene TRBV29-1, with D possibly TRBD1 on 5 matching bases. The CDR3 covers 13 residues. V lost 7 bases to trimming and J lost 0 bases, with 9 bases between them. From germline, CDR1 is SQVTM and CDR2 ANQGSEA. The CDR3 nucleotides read TGCAGCGGGGGCCCTTCGAACACCGGGGAGCTGTTTTTT. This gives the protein CSGGPSNTGELFF.

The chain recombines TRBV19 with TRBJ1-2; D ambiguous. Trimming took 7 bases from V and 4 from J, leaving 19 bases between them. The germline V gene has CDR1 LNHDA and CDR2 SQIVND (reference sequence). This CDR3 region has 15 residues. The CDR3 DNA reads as TGTGCCAGTATCGAGCCCGTGTCCGAAACCTATGGCTACACCTTC. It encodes CASIEPVSETYGYTF.

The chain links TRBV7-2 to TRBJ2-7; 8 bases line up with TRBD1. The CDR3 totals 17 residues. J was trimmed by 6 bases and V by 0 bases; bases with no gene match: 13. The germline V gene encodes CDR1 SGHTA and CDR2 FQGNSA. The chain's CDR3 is CASSLALRQGPLGEQYF. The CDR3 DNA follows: TGTGCCAGCAGCTTAGCGCTAAGACAGGGGCCCCTCGGCGAGCAGTACTTC.

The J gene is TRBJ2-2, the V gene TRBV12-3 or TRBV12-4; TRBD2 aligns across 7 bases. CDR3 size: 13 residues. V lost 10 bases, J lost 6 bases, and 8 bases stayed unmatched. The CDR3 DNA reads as TGTGCCACCCGGGGGGACGAACCCGGGGAGCTGTTTTTT. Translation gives CATRGDEPGELFF.